The 30 T cell receptor beta chains below come from one sample, sequenced in a study of shared clonotypes between healthy human individuals. The repertoire was sequenced with immunoSEQ multiplex PCR; TCRdb's copy has only in-frame clones and lacks some. Of 2 million or so clones in the sample, 85% to 95% were seen once. Specimen: naive CD4+ T cells sorted from blood. Stated subset: CD45RA+ positively selected. The receptors come from a man between 18 and 29 years old in good health.

The J gene is TRBJ2-7, the V gene TRBV2; possibly TRBD1 for D (6 bases). V gave up 8 bases and J gave up 4 bases, with 18 bases separating them. The CDR3 is 14 residues long. CDR1 SNHLY and CDR2 FYNNEI come from the germline V gene. The DNA for the CDR3 is TGTGCCAGCCGACCTCAGGGGCCGAGTTACGAGCAGTACTTC. This encodes CASRPQGPSYEQYF. Drawing the rest from reference TRBV2 and TRBJ2-7, the complete variable domain is EPEVTQTPSHQVTQMGQEVILRCVPISNHLYFYWYRQILGQKVEFLVSFYNNEISEKSEIFDDQFSVERPDGSNFTLKIRSTKLEDSAMYFCASRPQGPSYEQYFGPGTRLTVT.

Concerning this clone itself: Other DNA variants within this sample encode the same CDR3. The rearrangement uses TRBV6-5 and TRBJ2-3; no firm D call. CDR3 length equals 13 residues. Trimming cost V 2 bases and J 0 bases, with 3 bases left between them. Germline V lookup: CDR1 MNHEY, CDR2 SVGAGI. For the CDR3, the DNA is TGTGCCAGCAGTTACCCCAGCACAGATACGCAGTATTTT. Translated, it gives CASSYPSTDTQYF.

This clone was seen just once. The chain is built from TRBV6-5 and TRBJ1-2, with no clear D. This CDR3 has 15 amino acids. The germline CDR1 and CDR2 sequences are MNHEY and SVGAGI. V dropped 8 bases and J dropped 0 bases, with 16 bases sitting between them. CDR3 residues: CASHPFGAANYGYTF. The CDR3 nucleotides are TGTGCCAGCCATCCCTTCGGAGCAGCTAACTATGGCTACACCTTC.

This chain connects TRBV18 to TRBJ2-2; 9 bases line up with TRBD1. Trimming at V came to 3 bases and at J to 4 bases, leaving 6 bases not matched to a gene. CDR1 is KGHSH and CDR2 is LQKENI in the germline V gene. The CDR3 totals 16 residues. CDR3 sequence reads: CASSPRTGALTGELFF. The CDR3 nucleotides are TGTGCCAGCTCACCCCGGACAGGGGCACTCACCGGGGAGCTGTTTTTT.

The chain has TRBV6-5 and TRBJ1-4; weak D call: TRBD1 (6 bases). Germline V gene lookup returns CDR1 MNHEY and CDR2 SVGAGI. The CDR3 consists of 14 residues. The ends were cut back, 6 bases at V and 7 bases at J, with 15 bases in the middle. The CDR3 DNA reads TGTGCCAGCAGACCACAGGGAGGTAGTGAAAAACTGTTTTTT. This encodes CASRPQGGSEKLFF.

In regard to this clone: Other DNA sequences in the sample encode the same CDR3. The rearrangement joins TRBV19 to TRBJ1-5, with unresolved D. V was cut by 1 base and J by 0 bases, with 7 bases left in between. The CDR3 covers 15 residues. Germline CDR1 LNHDA, CDR2 SQIVND (reference sequence). The DNA for the CDR3 is TGTGCCAGTAGTATAGGCCGGGGTAGCAATCAGCCCCAGCATTTT. It encodes CASSIGRGSNQPQHF. Complete variable domain (other parts from reference TRBV19 and TRBJ1-5): DGGITQSPKYLFRKEGQNVTLSCEQNLNHDAMYWYRQDPGQGLRLIYYSQIVNDFQKGDIAEGYSVSREKKESFPLTVTSAQKNPTAFYLCASSIGRGSNQPQHFGDGTRLSIL.

This chain uses TRBV7-3 with TRBJ2-1; D possibly corresponds to TRBD1 (6 bases). Germline loops: CDR1 SGHTA, CDR2 FQGTGA. V was shortened by 5 bases and J by 6 bases, with 11 bases between the two germline ends. CDR3 length equals 13 residues. The CDR3 bases are TGTGCCAGCAGCGTGGGACACTTCAATGAGCAGTTCTTC. It encodes CASSVGHFNEQFF.

In its sample, this clone was seen once. The CDR3 reads CASTKTSFNEQFF. The DNA for the CDR3 is TGTGCCAGTACCAAGACTAGTTTCAATGAGCAGTTCTTC. This sequence joins TRBV19 and TRBJ2-1, with TRBD2 as a possible D gene (6 bases). Germline CDR1 is LNHDA and CDR2 is SQIVND (reference sequence). The CDR3 sequence is 13 residues long. Trimming took off 7 bases at V and 6 bases at J, with 13 bases between the two ends.

V and J are TRBV13 and TRBJ2-7; the D is unclear. Trimming pared 2 bases from V and 1 base from J, leaving 6 bases between. The CDR3 length is 13 residues. CDR1 is PRHDT and CDR2 is FYEKMQ in the germline V gene (reference sequence). The CDR3 nucleotides are TGTGCCAGCAGCTTACGAAGATCCTACGAGCAGTACTTC. Protein product: CASSLRRSYEQYF.

As concerns this clone: The same CDR3 also results from other DNA sequences found in this sample. This chain joins TRBV18 and TRBJ2-7, with 12 bases aligning to TRBD2. This CDR3 is 15 amino acids long. CDR1 is KGHSH, CDR2 LQKENI, per germline. The junction had 2 bases not matched to a gene; V was cut back by 3 bases and J by 2 bases. CDR3 loop: CASSPGLAGTYEQYF. As DNA, the CDR3 is TGTGCCAGCTCACCCGGACTAGCGGGGACCTACGAGCAGTACTTC.

As to this clone: Additional DNA sequences in this sample encode the identical CDR3. V and J are TRBV28 and TRBJ2-7; the D gene is possibly TRBD1 (5 bases). Trimming took off 6 bases at V and 0 bases at J, with 9 bases between the two ends. The germline CDR1 and CDR2 sequences are MDHEN and SYDVKM. CDR3 length: 13 amino acids. CDR3 nucleotide sequence: TGTGCCAGCAGCCTGACAGCCTCCTACGAGCAGTACTTC. It encodes CASSLTASYEQYF. Complete variable domain (other parts from reference TRBV28 and TRBJ2-7): DVKVTQSSRYLVKRTGEKVFLECVQDMDHENMFWYRQDPGLGLRLIYFSYDVKMKEKGDIPEGYSVSREKKERFSLILESASTNQTSMYLCASSLTASYEQYFGPGTRLTVT.

V and J are TRBV6-6 and TRBJ1-1; D is perhaps TRBD1 (5 bases). The CDR3 extends over 12 amino acids. Trimming removed 0 bases at V and 10 bases at J, with 9 bases between. Germline V gives CDR1 MNHNY, CDR2 SVGAGI (reference sequence). CDR3 loop: CASSYSGVAAFF. In DNA, the CDR3 is TGTGCCAGCAGTTACTCGGGGGTGGCAGCTTTCTTT.

The chain joins TRBV11-2 to TRBJ1-1; a weak D match, TRBD1 (5 bases). The germline gives CDR1 SGHAT, CDR2 FQNNGV. V was cut by 4 bases and J by 8 bases, with 14 bases left in between. The CDR3 extends over 13 amino acids. The CDR3 region is CASSSSHDREAFF. CDR3 sequence (DNA): TGTGCCAGCAGCTCTTCACACGACAGAGAAGCTTTCTTT.

The chain carries TRBV30 and TRBJ2-3; 10 nucleotides align to TRBD2. V lost 0 bases and J lost 0; bases outside the gene matches: 9. Germline V gene lookup returns CDR1 GTSNPN and CDR2 SVGIG (reference sequence). The CDR3 is made up of 18 amino acids. CDR3 DNA: TGTGCCTGGAGTGTAGGTCGGACTAGCGGATATAGCACAGATACGCAGTATTTT. It is translated as CAWSVGRTSGYSTDTQYF.

V gene TRBV28 combines with J gene TRBJ1-5; no definite D call. The CDR3 runs 15 residues. The V end lost 7 bases, the J end lost 4 bases, and 17 bases lay between the germline ends. Germline CDR1 and CDR2: MDHEN and SYDVKM. CDR3 coding DNA: TGTGCCAGCATCCTGCTCGGACTGCCTAATCAGCCCCAGCATTTT. Its translation is CASILLGLPNQPQHF.

V usage is TRBV5-1 and J usage is TRBJ1-1; maybe TRBD1 (5 bases). Trimming cost V 4 bases and J 3 bases, with 16 bases left between them. The CDR3 is 15 amino acids. Germline V gives CDR1 SGHRS, CDR2 YFSETQ. CDR3 sequence: CASSRGGYGDTEAFF. DNA for the CDR3: TGCGCCAGCAGCCGGGGCGGCTACGGGGACACTGAAGCTTTCTTT.

The CDR3 DNA sequence: TGCGCCAGCAGCAAACCTGGGGGGTGGCAGTTCTTC. Translated, it gives CASSKPGGWQFF. The rearrangement links TRBV10-2 to TRBJ2-1, with D perhaps matching TRBD2 (6 bases). V was pared by 6 bases and J by 12 bases, with 15 bases between. Germline assignment: CDR1 WSHSY and CDR2 SAAADI. CDR3 length: 12 amino acids.

In this sample, this clone turned up a few times. This chain connects TRBV20-1 to TRBJ1-1, with D uncertain. In germline, CDR1 is DFQATT, CDR2 SNEGSKA (reference sequence). Trimming cost V 2 bases and J 6 bases, with 4 bases left between them. The CDR3 runs to 10 residues. In DNA, the CDR3 is TGCAGTGCTAGATCAGCTGAAGCTTTCTTT. Protein: CSARSAEAFF.

The chain couples TRBV4-1 to TRBJ2-7; 10 bases line up with TRBD2. Germline V gene sequence: CDR1 MGHRA, CDR2 YSYEKL. The CDR3 loop spans 14 amino acids. The J segment lost 3 bases and the V segment lost 10 bases, leaving 9 bases of the junction unmatched. CDR3 sequence: CAIPILAGIYEQYF. The CDR3 DNA reads TGCGCCATCCCGATACTAGCGGGGATCTACGAGCAGTACTTC.

Worth noting for this clone: The sample has other DNA sequences that encode this CDR3 too. The gene calls are TRBV6-1 and TRBJ2-3; no clear D. Germline V gene data show CDR1 as MNHNS and CDR2 as SASEGT. This CDR3 contains 13 residues. V gave up 4 bases and J gave up 1 base, with 6 bases separating them. This CDR3 is CASSVQGTDTQYF. The CDR3 region has the DNA TGTGCCAGCAGTGTTCAGGGCACAGATACGCAGTATTTT.

This chain uses TRBV5-5 with TRBJ2-1; D unresolved. V shed 0 bases and J shed 5 bases, with 12 bases lying between them. The length of the CDR3 is 15 residues. CDR1 and CDR2 (germline): SGHKS, YYEKEE (reference sequence). The CDR3 loop reads CASSLDSARNNEQFF. In DNA, the CDR3 is TGTGCCAGCAGCTTGGACAGCGCTAGGAACAATGAGCAGTTCTTC.

Notes on this clone: This sample also contains other DNA sequences that code for the same CDR3. The rearrangement links TRBV10-1 to TRBJ2-7, with 9 bases identical to TRBD1. CDR1 WNHNN and CDR2 SYGVQD come from the germline V gene (reference sequence). CDR3 length: 13 amino acids. The ends lost 4 bases at V and 3 bases at J; junction bases unmatched: 1. The CDR3 sequence is CASSVGQGYEQYF. The CDR3 DNA follows: TGCGCCAGCAGTGTGGGACAGGGCTACGAGCAGTACTTC.

V and J are TRBV10-3 and TRBJ1-6; perhaps TRBD1 as D (5 bases). This CDR3 has 16 residues. Germline V gives CDR1 ENHRY, CDR2 SYGVKD. V was cut by 0 bases and J by 7 bases, with 13 bases left in between. The CDR3 reads CAISESETALNSPLHF. The CDR3 DNA is TGTGCCATCAGTGAGTCTGAGACAGCCCTGAATTCACCCCTCCACTTT.

The chain recombines TRBV6-1 with TRBJ2-3, with D maybe TRBD2 (6 bases). This CDR3 comprises 15 residues. Per germline, CDR1 MNHNS and CDR2 SASEGT. The ends were cut back, 6 bases at V and 2 bases at J, with 15 bases in the middle. The CDR3 is CASSERRGSTDTQYF. The CDR3 coding sequence is TGTGCCAGCAGCGAACGGCGGGGATCCACAGATACGCAGTATTTT.

Remarks on this clone: Other DNA sequences in the sample encode the same CDR3. The V gene is TRBV5-4, the J gene TRBJ2-2; TRBD2 matches 7 bases. The CDR3 totals 16 residues. Germline V gives CDR1 SGHNT, CDR2 YYREEE (reference sequence). With V trimmed by 0 bases and J by 2 bases, 4 bases remained unmatched. CDR3 DNA sequence: TGTGCCAGCAGCTTGGTGGCTAGCGGAAACACCGGGGAGCTGTTTTTT. Its protein is CASSLVASGNTGELFF.

The chain is built from TRBV10-3 and TRBJ2-2; unclear D gene. The CDR3 has 11 residues. Between the trimmed V and J ends, which lost 8 bases and 4 bases, there was a span of 5 bases. Germline CDR1 is ENHRY and CDR2 is SYGVKD. DNA of the CDR3: TGTGCCATCGAGGCCACCGGGGAGCTGTTTTTT. Amino acid sequence: CAIEATGELFF.

The chain couples TRBV4-3 to TRBJ1-5; D uncertain. V was cut by 0 bases and J by 4 bases, with 7 bases left in between. The length of the CDR3 is 14 residues. Per germline, CDR1 LGHNA and CDR2 YSLEER. CDR3 DNA: TGCGCCAGCAGCCAAGACAGGTTTAATCAGCCCCAGCATTTT. Its translation: CASSQDRFNQPQHF.

The chain carries TRBV7-9 and TRBJ2-7; D gene uncertain. Trimming took off 5 bases at V and 7 bases at J, with 15 bases between the two ends. The CDR3 consists of 13 residues. Germline loops: CDR1 SEHNR, CDR2 FQNEAQ (reference sequence). The CDR3 DNA is TGTGCCAGCAGCCCAGGACCCTGGGGTGAGCAGTACTTC. This codes for CASSPGPWGEQYF.

This chain links TRBV30 with TRBJ1-4; D gene ambiguous. The germline CDR1 and CDR2 sequences are GTSNPN and SVGIG (reference sequence). The CDR3 is made up of 12 amino acids. The ends were cut back, 3 bases at V and 5 bases at J, with 7 bases in the middle. CDR3 bases: TGTGCCTGGAGCCCGGGCAATGAAAAACTGTTTTTT. It translates to CAWSPGNEKLFF.

The rearrangement uses TRBV7-9 and TRBJ2-1, with 15 nucleotides matching TRBD2. CDR3 size: 18 residues. V lost 2 bases, J lost 10 bases, and 12 bases stayed unmatched. CDR1 is SEHNR, CDR2 FQNEAQ, per germline (reference sequence). For the CDR3, the DNA is TGTGCCAGCAGCTTAATTCCCGGGGGACTAGCGGGAGGAAAAGAGCAGTTCTTC. Amino acids: CASSLIPGGLAGGKEQFF.